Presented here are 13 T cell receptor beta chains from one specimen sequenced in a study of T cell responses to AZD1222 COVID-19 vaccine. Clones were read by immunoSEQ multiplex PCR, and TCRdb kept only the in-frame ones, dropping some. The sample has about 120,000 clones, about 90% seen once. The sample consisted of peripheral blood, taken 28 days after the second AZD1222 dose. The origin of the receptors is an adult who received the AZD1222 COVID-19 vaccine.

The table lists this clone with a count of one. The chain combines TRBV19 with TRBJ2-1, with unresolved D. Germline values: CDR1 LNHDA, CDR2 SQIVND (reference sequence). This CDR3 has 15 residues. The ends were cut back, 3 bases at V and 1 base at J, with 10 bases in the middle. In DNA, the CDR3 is TGTGCCAGTAGTATTGGTTTTGCATCCTACAATGAGCAGTTCTTC. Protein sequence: CASSIGFASYNEQFF.

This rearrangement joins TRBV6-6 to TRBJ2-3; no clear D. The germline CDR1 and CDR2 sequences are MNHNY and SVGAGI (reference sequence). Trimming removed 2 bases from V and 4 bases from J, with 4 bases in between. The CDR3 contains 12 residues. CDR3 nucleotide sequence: TGTGCCAGCAGTTACAGATCAGATACGCAGTATTTT. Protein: CASSYRSDTQYF.

CDR3 residues: CASSLGQPNEKLFF. CDR3 DNA sequence: TGCGCCAGCAGCTTGGGACAACCTAATGAAAAACTGTTTTTT. V usage is TRBV5-1 and J usage is TRBJ1-4; D is uncertain. The CDR3 extends over 14 amino acids. The germline CDR1 and CDR2 sequences are SGHRS and YFSETQ. Trimming cost V 0 bases and J 3 bases, with 6 bases left between them.

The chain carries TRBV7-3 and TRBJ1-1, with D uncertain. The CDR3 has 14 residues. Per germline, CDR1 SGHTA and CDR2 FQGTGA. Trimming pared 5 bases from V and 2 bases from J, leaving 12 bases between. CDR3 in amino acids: CASSLSSANTEAFF. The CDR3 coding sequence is TGTGCCAGCAGCCTATCCTCGGCCAACACTGAAGCTTTCTTT. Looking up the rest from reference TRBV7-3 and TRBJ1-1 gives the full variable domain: GAGVSQTPSNKVTEKGKYVELRCDPISGHTALYWYRQSLGQGPEFLIYFQGTGAADDSGLPNDRFFAVRPEGSVSTLKIQRTERGDSAVYLCASSLSSANTEAFFGQGTRLTVV.

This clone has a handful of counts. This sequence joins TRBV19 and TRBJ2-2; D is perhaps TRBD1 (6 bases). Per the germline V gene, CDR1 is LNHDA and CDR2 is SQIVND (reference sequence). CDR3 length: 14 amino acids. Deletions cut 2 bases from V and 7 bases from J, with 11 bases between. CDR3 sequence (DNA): TGTGCCAGTAGTATATCAGGGGTGGACGGGGAGCTGTTTTTT. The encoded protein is CASSISGVDGELFF.

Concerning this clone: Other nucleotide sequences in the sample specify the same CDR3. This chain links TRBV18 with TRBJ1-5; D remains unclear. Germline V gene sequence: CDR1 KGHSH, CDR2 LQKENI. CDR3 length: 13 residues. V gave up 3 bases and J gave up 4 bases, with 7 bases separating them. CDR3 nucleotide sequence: TGTGCCAGCTCACCCGGGGAGAATCAGCCCCAGCATTTT. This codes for CASSPGENQPQHF. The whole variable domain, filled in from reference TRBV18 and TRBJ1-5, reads NAGVMQNPRHLVRRRGQEARLRCSPMKGHSHVYWYRQLPEEGLKFMVYLQKENIIDESGMPKERFSAEFPKEGPSILRIQQVVRGDSAAYFCASSPGENQPQHFGDGTRLSIL.

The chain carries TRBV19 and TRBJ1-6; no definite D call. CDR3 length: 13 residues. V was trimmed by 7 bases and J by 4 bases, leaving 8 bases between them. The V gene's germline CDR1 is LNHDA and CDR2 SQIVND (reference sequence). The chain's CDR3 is CASNEVYNSPLHF. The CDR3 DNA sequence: TGTGCCAGTAATGAAGTTTATAATTCACCCCTCCACTTT. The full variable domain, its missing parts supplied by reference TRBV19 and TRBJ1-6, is DGGITQSPKYLFRKEGQNVTLSCEQNLNHDAMYWYRQDPGQGLRLIYYSQIVNDFQKGDIAEGYSVSREKKESFPLTVTSAQKNPTAFYLCASNEVYNSPLHFGNGTRLTVT.

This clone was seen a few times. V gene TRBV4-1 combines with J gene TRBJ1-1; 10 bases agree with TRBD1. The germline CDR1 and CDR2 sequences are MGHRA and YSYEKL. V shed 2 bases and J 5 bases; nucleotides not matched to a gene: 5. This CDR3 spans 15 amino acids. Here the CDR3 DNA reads TGCGCCAGCAGCCAACGGACAGGGGGATGGACTGAAGCTTTCTTT. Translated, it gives CASSQRTGGWTEAFF.

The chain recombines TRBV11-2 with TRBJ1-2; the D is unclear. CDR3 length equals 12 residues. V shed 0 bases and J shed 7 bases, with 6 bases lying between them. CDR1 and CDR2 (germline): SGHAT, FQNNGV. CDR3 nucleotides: TGTGCCAGCAGCTTAGAGGGAAGTGGCTACACCTTC. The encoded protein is CASSLEGSGYTF.

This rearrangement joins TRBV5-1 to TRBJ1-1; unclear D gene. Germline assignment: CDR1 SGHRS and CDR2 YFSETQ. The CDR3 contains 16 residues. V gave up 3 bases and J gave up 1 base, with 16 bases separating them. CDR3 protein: CASSSLRTGANTEAFF. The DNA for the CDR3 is TGCGCCAGCAGCTCGTTGCGGACGGGTGCGAACACTGAAGCTTTCTTT.

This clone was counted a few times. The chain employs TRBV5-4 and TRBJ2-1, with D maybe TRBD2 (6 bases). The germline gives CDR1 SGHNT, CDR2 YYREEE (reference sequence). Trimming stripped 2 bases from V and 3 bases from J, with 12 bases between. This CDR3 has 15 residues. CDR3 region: CASSLGRGVYNEQFF. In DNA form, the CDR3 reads TGTGCCAGCAGCTTAGGGCGGGGCGTCTACAATGAGCAGTTCTTC.

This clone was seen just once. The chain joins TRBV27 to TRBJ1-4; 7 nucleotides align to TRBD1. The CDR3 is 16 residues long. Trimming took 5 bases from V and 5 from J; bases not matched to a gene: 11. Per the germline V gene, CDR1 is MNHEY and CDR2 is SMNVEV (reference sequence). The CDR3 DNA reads TGTGCCAGCAGTCTCTTCCGACAGGGCTCCAATGAAAAACTGTTTTTT. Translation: CASSLFRQGSNEKLFF.

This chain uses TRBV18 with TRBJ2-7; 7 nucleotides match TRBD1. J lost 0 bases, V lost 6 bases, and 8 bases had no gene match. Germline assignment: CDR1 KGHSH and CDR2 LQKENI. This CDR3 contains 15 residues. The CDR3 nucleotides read TGTGCCAGCTCCCAAGAGACAGGGCCCTCCTACGAGCAGTACTTC. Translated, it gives CASSQETGPSYEQYF.